The 20 T cell receptor beta chains in this list originate from one sample, sequenced in a study of response to subunit inactivated influenza vaccine. In TCRdb, the RT-PCR reads were re-called with MiXCR into one record per CDR3 protein. Of over 150,000 distinct CDR3 sequences in the sample, about 10% were seen once. This specimen was CD8+ T cells sorted from PBMCs, taken around 25 months after vaccination. The receptors were sampled from a man aged 45 to 70 who received an inactivated influenza vaccine.

This chain connects TRBV20-1 to TRBJ2-2, with 9 bases that match TRBD1. The germline V gene encodes CDR1 DFQATT and CDR2 SNEGSKA (reference sequence). V dropped 0 bases and J dropped 2; count of bases not matched to a gene: 4. The CDR3 length is 16 residues. The CDR3, as DNA: TGCAGTGCTAGAGACCCGGGACAGGGAAACACCGGGGAGCTGTTTTTT. Its translation is CSARDPGQGNTGELFF.

This clonotype was observed a few times. The chain combines TRBV6-2 or TRBV6-3 with TRBJ2-7; 13 nucleotides agree with TRBD2. Germline V gene sequence: CDR1 MNHEY, CDR2 SVGEGT. The CDR3 has 14 residues. V was clipped by 7 bases and J by 3 bases; unmatched bases: 3. The CDR3 bases are TGTGCCAGCACCGGGACTAGCGGGATCTACGAGCAGTACTTC. The encoded protein is CASTGTSGIYEQYF.

This chain connects TRBV18 to TRBJ2-1; the match to TRBD2 covers 7 bases. The CDR3 is 17 residues long. Trimming removed 3 bases from V and 0 bases from J; junction bases left unmatched: 8. Germline assignment: CDR1 KGHSH and CDR2 LQKENI. CDR3 sequence reads: CASSPNLAASSYNEQFF. The DNA for the CDR3 is TGTGCCAGCTCACCGAACCTAGCGGCGAGCTCCTACAATGAGCAGTTCTTC.

A few counts support this clonotype. The J gene is TRBJ2-7, the V gene TRBV4-3; 9 bases align to TRBD1. The CDR3 is 15 amino acids. Germline CDR1 reads LGHNA; CDR2 reads YSLEER. J lost 4 bases, V lost 1 base, and 5 bases had no gene match. The CDR3 protein is CASSQGRDRVYEQYF. The DNA for the CDR3 is TGCGCCAGCAGCCAAGGCCGGGACAGGGTGTACGAGCAGTACTTC.

V and J are TRBV7-6 and TRBJ2-5, with 12 positions matching TRBD2. Germline CDR1 is SGHVS and CDR2 is FNYEAQ. This CDR3 contains 15 residues. J lost 5 bases, V lost 5 bases, and 6 bases had no gene match. CDR3 DNA sequence: TGTGCCAGCAGCCCTAGCGGGGGGGCGCGTGAGACCCAGTACTTC. Encoded protein: CASSPSGGARETQYF.

The chain employs TRBV28 and TRBJ2-1; 9 bases line up with TRBD2. This CDR3 has 17 residues. Unmatched junction bases numbered 18, after V lost 7 bases and J lost 8 bases. Germline CDR1 is MDHEN and CDR2 is SYDVKM. CDR3 nucleotides: TGTGCCAGCACCCCCCCGTTCAGACTAGCGGTAAAGGATGAGCAGTTCTTC. Protein: CASTPPFRLAVKDEQFF.

This clonotype was seen a few times. The chain's CDR3 is CASSYSRLHYEQYF. Here the CDR3 DNA reads TGTGCCAGCAGTTACTCGCGACTACACTACGAGCAGTACTTC. The chain couples TRBV6-5 to TRBJ2-7, with a weak D call TRBD2 (5 bases). The V end was cut by 0 bases, the J end by 3 bases, with 9 bases between. The CDR3 covers 14 residues. The V gene's germline CDR1 is MNHEY and CDR2 SVGAGI.

The chain couples TRBV2 to TRBJ2-4; possibly TRBD1 for D (6 bases). The CDR3 length is 18 residues. CDR1 is SNHLY and CDR2 is FYNNEI in the germline V gene. Trimming left V 1 base short and J 0 bases short, with 16 bases between. The CDR3 region has the DNA TGTGCCAGCAGTGAAGGAAGGGGGAACTACCTAGCCAAAAACATTCAGTACTTC. Translated: CASSEGRGNYLAKNIQYF.

The chain combines TRBV10-3 with TRBJ2-1; D ambiguous. The CDR3 runs to 13 residues. Germline V lookup: CDR1 ENHRY, CDR2 SYGVKD. V was pared by 6 bases and J by 2 bases, with 8 bases between. DNA of the CDR3: TGTGCCATCAGGGACCCTACCTACAATGAGCAGTTCTTC. Amino acids: CAIRDPTYNEQFF.

The sample holds a few counts of this clonotype. The rearrangement joins TRBV25-1 to TRBJ2-5; 15 positions agree with TRBD2. The CDR3 totals 17 residues. Germline V gives CDR1 MGHDK, CDR2 SYGVNS. The trim removed 2 bases at V and 5 bases at J, leaving 6 bases unmatched. The CDR3 sequence: CASSEISGLAGGETQYF. DNA for the CDR3: TGTGCCAGCAGTGAAATCTCCGGACTAGCGGGAGGGGAGACCCAGTACTTC.

This clonotype was counted a few times. This chain joins TRBV6-2 or TRBV6-3 and TRBJ2-6, with D unresolved. The CDR3 loop spans 15 amino acids. The V and J ends lost 6 bases and 0 bases respectively, with 9 bases between them. Germline CDR1 reads MNHEY; CDR2 reads SVGEGT. CDR3 nucleotide sequence: TGTGCCAGCAGCCGAACCAGCTCTGGGGCCAACGTCCTGACTTTC. It is translated as CASSRTSSGANVLTF.

The chain recombines TRBV7-9 with TRBJ2-1, with 9 bases that match TRBD1. Germline V gene data show CDR1 as SEHNR and CDR2 as FQNEAQ (reference sequence). The V and J ends lost 8 bases and 5 bases, in that order; junction bases with no gene match: 10. CDR3 length: 15 amino acids. The CDR3 DNA follows: TGTGCCAGCCACTGGGGGACAGGGATGCACAATGAGCAGTTCTTC. Its translation is CASHWGTGMHNEQFF.

This clonotype was recorded a few times. The rearrangement links TRBV27 to TRBJ2-1; TRBD2 matches 11 bases. CDR1 and CDR2 from the germline V gene are MNHEY and SMNVEV (reference sequence). Trimming at V came to 5 bases and at J to 1 base, leaving 7 bases not matched to a gene. This CDR3 is built from 17 residues. The CDR3 nucleotides are TGTGCCAGCAGTGCGCTCTTAGCGGGGGGGTCCTACAATGAGCAGTTCTTC. It translates to CASSALLAGGSYNEQFF.

This clonotype was observed a handful of times. This chain uses TRBV7-6 with TRBJ2-1; D gene unclear. The CDR3 is made up of 14 amino acids. Trimming cost V 1 base and J 9 bases, with 13 bases left between them. Germline-derived CDR1 and CDR2 are SGHVS and FNYEAQ. CDR3 sequence: CASSLGSVVGEQFF. The CDR3, as DNA: TGTGCCAGCAGCTTAGGTTCGGTCGTGGGTGAGCAGTTCTTC.

This clonotype has a handful of counts. The chain employs TRBV4-1 and TRBJ1-4; D not resolved. Trimming pared 1 base from V and 8 bases from J, leaving 2 bases between. Per germline, CDR1 MGHRA and CDR2 YSYEKL. The CDR3 contains 11 residues. CDR3 DNA sequence: TGCGCCAGCAGCCAAGGCGAAAAACTGTTTTTT. This sequence encodes CASSQGEKLFF.

The chain has TRBV6-5 and TRBJ1-1; weak D call: TRBD1 (6 bases). The CDR3 is 14 amino acids. Trimming removed 4 bases at V and 2 bases at J, with 11 bases between. Germline V gene data show CDR1 as MNHEY and CDR2 as SVGAGI. Here the CDR3 DNA reads TGTGCCAGCAGTTGGGACATCCGAAACACTGAAGCTTTCTTT. Translating gives CASSWDIRNTEAFF.

This clonotype was seen more than once but under ten times. V usage is TRBV27 and J usage is TRBJ2-5, with TRBD2 matching over 10 bases. There are 16 residues in the CDR3. Germline V gives CDR1 MNHEY, CDR2 SMNVEV (reference sequence). Germline trimming cut 2 bases from V and 4 bases from J; bases unmatched to any gene: 7. In DNA form, the CDR3 reads TGTGCCAGCAGTTTACTTTCCCCTAGCGGGGGAGAGACCCAGTACTTC. It translates to CASSLLSPSGGETQYF.

The chain recombines TRBV6-5 with TRBJ2-3, with 9 bases lining up with TRBD1. Germline CDR1 reads MNHEY; CDR2 reads SVGAGI. J lost 2 bases, V lost 0 bases, and 6 bases had no gene match. The CDR3 loop spans 17 amino acids. CDR3 coding DNA: TGTGCCAGCAGTTACTCTAGGGACAGGGTTCACACAGATACGCAGTATTTT. Translation gives CASSYSRDRVHTDTQYF.

There are many counts of this clonotype. This chain links TRBV7-2 with TRBJ1-2; D remains unclear. V lost 6 bases and J lost 8, with 22 bases in between. The CDR3 has 15 amino acids. The germline CDR1 and CDR2 sequences are SGHTA and FQGNSA. The CDR3 is CASSPEPVSVVGYTF. The CDR3, as DNA: TGTGCCAGCAGTCCTGAGCCGGTTTCGGTAGTAGGCTACACCTTC.

There are a few counts of this clonotype. The rearrangement links TRBV7-8 to TRBJ2-5; D not resolved. Germline assignment: CDR1 SGHVS and CDR2 FQNEAQ. V lost 3 bases, J lost 2 bases, and 19 bases lay in between. CDR3 length equals 17 residues. The CDR3 DNA follows: TGTGCCAGCAGCTTTCGGTCCTCCCTAGTCCTTCAAGAGACCCAGTACTTC. Translation: CASSFRSSLVLQETQYF. The whole variable domain, filled in from reference TRBV7-8 and TRBJ2-5, reads GAGVSQSPRYKVAKRGQDVALRCDPISGHVSLFWYQQALGQGPEFLTYFQNEAQLDKSGLPSDRFFAERPEGSVSTLKIQRTQQEDSAVYLCASSFRSSLVLQETQYFGPGTRLLVL.